A single sample gave rise to the 4 T cell receptor beta chains below, sequenced in a study of blood T cell repertoires in COVID-19. TCRdb's table, derived via immunoSEQ multiplex PCR, lists solely in-frame clones and lacks some. The sample carries about 380,000 clones, roughly 90% recorded once. The specimen sequenced was peripheral blood. These receptors were collected from a man aged 18 to 30 with active or convalescent COVID-19.

The chain recombines TRBV27 with TRBJ2-7, with 7 nucleotides matching TRBD1. From germline, CDR1 is MNHEY and CDR2 SMNVEV (reference sequence). This CDR3 region has 14 residues. With 4 bases clipped from V and 4 bases from J, the junction kept 7 bases outside the gene matches. CDR3 in DNA: TGTGCCAGCAGTTCGCAGGGACAGCTATACGAGCAGTACTTC. Translation gives CASSSQGQLYEQYF.

The V call is TRBV7-8, the J call TRBJ1-4; D perhaps matches TRBD1 (6 bases). This CDR3 comprises 18 residues. From germline, CDR1 is SGHVS and CDR2 FQNEAQ. V shed 3 bases and J shed 0 bases, with 17 bases lying between them. CDR3 DNA sequence: TGTGCCAGCAGCTTTAGCAGGGGCAATGTTGCAACTAATGAAAAACTGTTTTTT. This gives the protein CASSFSRGNVATNEKLFF.

This clone has just one count. The gene calls are TRBV24-1 and TRBJ2-5; D may be TRBD1 (5 bases). Germline V lookup: CDR1 KGHDR, CDR2 SFDVKD. CDR3 length: 14 residues. The V end lost 5 bases, the J end lost 5 bases, and 14 bases lay between the germline ends. CDR3 protein: CATSANSRAETQYF. In nucleotides, the CDR3 is TGTGCCACCAGTGCCAACAGCAGGGCTGAGACCCAGTACTTC.

The genes are TRBV18 and TRBJ1-1, with D uncertain. The CDR3 is 15 amino acids. Trimming removed 4 bases at V and 0 bases at J, with 12 bases between. The germline CDR1 and CDR2 sequences are KGHSH and LQKENI. The DNA of the CDR3 is TGTGCCAGCTCACTTCAGAAATCAATGAACACTGAAGCTTTCTTT. Translated: CASSLQKSMNTEAFF.